Following are 11 T cell receptor beta chains from one sample sequenced in a study of post-analysis software for immune sequencing data. The TCR beta cDNA libraries contained unique molecular identifiers. From the PCR reads, TCRdb called clonotypes with MiXCR, one entry per CDR3 protein. The sample consists of a few hundred thousand distinct CDR3 sequences, over 30% of them appearing once. The antigens for these receptors are not known. Notes on the study in general: About five TRBV segments (TRBV5-6, TRBV5-1 and TRBV20-1 among them) occurred more frequently in patients than in controls.

Material: blood. These receptors were taken from a girl aged 2-10 years with multiple sclerosis.

V is TRBV18 and J is TRBJ2-5; TRBD2 is a possible D gene (6 bases). The ends were cut back, 3 bases at V and 2 bases at J, with 13 bases in the middle. Germline V gene lookup returns CDR1 KGHSH and CDR2 LQKENI. The CDR3 loop spans 15 amino acids. CDR3 sequence: CASSPGTGLQETQYF. The CDR3, as DNA: TGTGCCAGCTCACCTGGGACTGGCTTACAAGAGACCCAGTACTTC.

The genes are TRBV6-6 and TRBJ2-1, with TRBD1 identical over 7 bases. Trimming took 6 bases from V and 2 from J; bases not matched to a gene: 7. Per germline, CDR1 MNHNY and CDR2 SVGAGI (reference sequence). CDR3 size: 15 residues. CDR3 DNA sequence: TGTGCCAGCAGACCCAGACAGGGCCCCTACAATGAGCAGTTCTTC. Translation: CASRPRQGPYNEQFF.

The rearrangement joins TRBV6-1 to TRBJ2-7; 11 bases are shared with TRBD2. The CDR3 totals 17 residues. Germline V gene sequence: CDR1 MNHNS, CDR2 SASEGT. The V segment lost 7 bases and the J segment 2 bases; nucleotides outside the gene matches: 13. The CDR3 coding sequence is TGTGCCAGCATCCAACCTGCTAGCGGGGGGTTCACCTACGAGCAGTACTTC. Its translation is CASIQPASGGFTYEQYF.

This chain joins TRBV28 and TRBJ1-1, with TRBD1 identical over 7 bases. V lost 8 bases, J lost 3 bases, and 6 bases stayed unmatched. Germline V gives CDR1 MDHEN, CDR2 SYDVKM. This CDR3 contains 13 residues. The CDR3 region has the DNA TGTGCCAGCCCGGGACAGCCGGACACTGAAGCTTTCTTT. Its translation: CASPGQPDTEAFF.

This clonotype was observed a handful of times. This chain links TRBV7-2 with TRBJ2-5; tentative D call: TRBD1 (5 bases). The CDR3 consists of 17 residues. V shed 0 bases and J shed 5 bases, with 19 bases lying between them. The V gene's germline CDR1 is SGHTA and CDR2 FQGNSA. The CDR3 nucleotides read TGTGCCAGCAGCTTAGCGGGCAGGGCGGCCTTTCTTGAGACCCAGTACTTC. This codes for CASSLAGRAAFLETQYF.

The chain joins TRBV7-2 to TRBJ2-1; 11 bases match TRBD2. The trim removed 2 bases at V and 5 bases at J, leaving 8 bases unmatched. The CDR3 loop spans 17 amino acids. Per germline, CDR1 SGHTA and CDR2 FQGNSA. The CDR3 region has the DNA TGTGCCAGCAGCTTAATCCTAGCGGGGGGCATAGACAATGAGCAGTTCTTC. It yields the protein CASSLILAGGIDNEQFF.

The chain has TRBV21-1 and TRBJ2-7; TRBD1 is taken as the D call from the table, unchecked against the DNA. TRBV21-1 constitutes a pseudogene. The CDR3 runs to 15 residues. CDR3 DNA sequence: TGCGCCAGCAGCAAGGTGAGGGCGCGCTCCTACGAGCAGTACTTC. Translation: CASSKVRARSYEQYF.

J is TRBJ2-3 and V is TRBV4-2; no reliable D call. The CDR3 contains 12 residues. V was cut by 7 bases and J by 0 bases, with 5 bases left in between. Germline V gene data show CDR1 as LGHNA and CDR2 as YNFKEQ. The CDR3 sequence is CASTASTDTQYF. The DNA for the CDR3 is TGTGCCAGCACAGCGAGCACAGATACGCAGTATTTT.

The chain recombines TRBV24-1 with TRBJ2-3; TRBD1 agrees at 9 bases. The junction had 7 bases not matched to a gene; V was cut back by 4 bases and J by 3 bases. The CDR3 has 16 amino acids. From germline, CDR1 is KGHDR and CDR2 SFDVKD. The CDR3 region has the DNA TGTGCCACCAGTGACTCCCGGACAGGGGAGACAGATACGCAGTATTTT. It translates to CATSDSRTGETDTQYF.

On this clonotype: This may arise from a read error, as a much more abundant clone is one base away. V and J are TRBV14 and TRBJ1-2; no definite D call. The length of the CDR3 is 13 residues. The germline V and J ends were trimmed by 2 bases and 4 bases, with 8 bases remaining between them. Germline assignment: CDR1 SGHDN and CDR2 FVKESK. This CDR3 reads CASSQRMVYGYTF. DNA for the CDR3: TGTGCCAGCAGCCAAAGGATGGTCTATGGCTACACCTTC.

This clonotype was recorded a few times. The V call is TRBV4-1, the J call TRBJ2-1; 10 nucleotides line up with TRBD2. J lost 4 bases, V lost 3 bases, and 6 bases had no gene match. The CDR3 consists of 16 residues. CDR1 MGHRA and CDR2 YSYEKL come from the germline V gene. The CDR3 spells CASSQIGTSEYNEQFF. The CDR3 DNA reads TGCGCCAGCAGCCAGATCGGGACTAGCGAGTACAATGAGCAGTTCTTC.